This TCR beta chain was recorded in a study of CD8+ T cells in alopecia areata. This CDR3 contains 16 residues. Trimming took off 0 bases at V and 6 bases at J, with 16 bases between the two ends. CDR1 and CDR2 from the germline V gene are MGHRA and YSYEKL. Sequencing relied on a cDNA template that was reverse transcribed from extracted RNA. The repertoire was sequenced with immunoSEQ multiplex PCR; TCRdb's copy has only in-frame clones and lacks some. This sample yields about 140,000 clones, of which 75% to 85% are seen a single time; just under 25% belongs to the top ten. Treatment denoted: oral pan-JAK inhibitor, 5-10 mg twice daily.

Here the sequenced sample was CD8+ T cells sorted from blood, taken at week 4, from a patient treated with tofacitinib. The TCR comes from a human donor with alopecia areata. V and J are TRBV4-1 and TRBJ2-3; D could derive from TRBD1 or TRBD2 (5 bases each). The CDR3 DNA sequence: TGCGCCAGCAGCCAAGAGGCCACGGGGTCAGGGGATACGCAGTATTTT. Protein sequence: CASSQEATGSGDTQYF.